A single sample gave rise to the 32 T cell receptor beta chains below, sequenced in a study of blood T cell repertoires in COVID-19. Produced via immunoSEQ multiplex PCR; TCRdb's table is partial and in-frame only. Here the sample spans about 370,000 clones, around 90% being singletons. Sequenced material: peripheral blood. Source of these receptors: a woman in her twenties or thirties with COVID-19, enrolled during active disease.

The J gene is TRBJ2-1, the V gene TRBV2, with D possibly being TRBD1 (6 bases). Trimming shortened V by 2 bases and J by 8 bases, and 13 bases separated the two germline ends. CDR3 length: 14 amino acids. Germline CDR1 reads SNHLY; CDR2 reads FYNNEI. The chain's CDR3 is CASSEMDSDYEQFF. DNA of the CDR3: TGTGCCAGCAGTGAAATGGACAGCGACTATGAGCAGTTCTTC.

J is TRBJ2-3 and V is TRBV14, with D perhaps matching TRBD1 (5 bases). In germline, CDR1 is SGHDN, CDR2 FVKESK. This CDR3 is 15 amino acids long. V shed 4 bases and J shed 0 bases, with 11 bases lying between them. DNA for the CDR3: TGTGCCAGCAGCCTATGGGGCCCTAGCACAGATACGCAGTATTTT. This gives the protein CASSLWGPSTDTQYF.

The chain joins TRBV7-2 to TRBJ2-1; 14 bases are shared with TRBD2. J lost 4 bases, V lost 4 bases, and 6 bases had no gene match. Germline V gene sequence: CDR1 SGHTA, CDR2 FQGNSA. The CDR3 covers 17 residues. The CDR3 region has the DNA TGTGCCAGCAGCTCCACCGGACTAGCGGGGGGATACAATGAGCAGTTCTTC. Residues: CASSSTGLAGGYNEQFF.

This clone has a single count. DNA of the CDR3: TGCAGCGTCTCAAAGGGGGGGACCTCCTACAATGAGCAGTTCTTC. Translation: CSVSKGGTSYNEQFF. The chain employs TRBV29-1 and TRBJ2-1; possible D gene TRBD2, 7 bases. The CDR3 is made up of 15 amino acids. Germline V gene sequence: CDR1 SQVTM, CDR2 ANQGSEA. Trimming stripped 6 bases from V and 0 bases from J, with 15 bases between.

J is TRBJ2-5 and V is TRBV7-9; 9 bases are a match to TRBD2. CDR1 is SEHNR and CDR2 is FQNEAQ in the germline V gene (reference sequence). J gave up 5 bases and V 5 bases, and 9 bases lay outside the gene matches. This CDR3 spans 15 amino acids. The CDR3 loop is CASSPDRLAGETQYF. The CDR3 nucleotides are TGTGCCAGCAGCCCTGACCGGCTAGCGGGGGAGACCCAGTACTTC.

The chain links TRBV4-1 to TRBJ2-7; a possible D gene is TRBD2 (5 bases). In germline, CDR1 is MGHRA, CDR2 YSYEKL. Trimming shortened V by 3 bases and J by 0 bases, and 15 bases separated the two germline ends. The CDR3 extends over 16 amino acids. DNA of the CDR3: TGCGCCAGCAGCCAGGCCATCGGGGTCAGCTCCTACGAGCAGTACTTC. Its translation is CASSQAIGVSSYEQYF.

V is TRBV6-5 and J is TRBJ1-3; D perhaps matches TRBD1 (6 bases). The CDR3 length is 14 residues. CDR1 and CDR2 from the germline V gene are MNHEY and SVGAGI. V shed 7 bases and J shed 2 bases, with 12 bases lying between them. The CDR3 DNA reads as TGTGCCAGCATAGGGGCAGGGGCTGGAAACACCATATATTTT. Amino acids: CASIGAGAGNTIYF.

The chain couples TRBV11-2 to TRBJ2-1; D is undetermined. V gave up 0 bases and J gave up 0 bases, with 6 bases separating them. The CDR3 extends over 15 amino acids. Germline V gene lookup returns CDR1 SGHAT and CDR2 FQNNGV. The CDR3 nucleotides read TGTGCCAGCAGCTTAGACCTCAGCTCCTACAATGAGCAGTTCTTC. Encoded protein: CASSLDLSSYNEQFF. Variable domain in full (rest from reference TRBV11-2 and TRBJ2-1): EAGVAQSPRYKIIEKRQSVAFWCNPISGHATLYWYQQILGQGPKLLIQFQNNGVVDDSQLPKDRFSAERLKGVDSTLKIQPAKLEDSAVYLCASSLDLSSYNEQFFGPGTRLTVL.

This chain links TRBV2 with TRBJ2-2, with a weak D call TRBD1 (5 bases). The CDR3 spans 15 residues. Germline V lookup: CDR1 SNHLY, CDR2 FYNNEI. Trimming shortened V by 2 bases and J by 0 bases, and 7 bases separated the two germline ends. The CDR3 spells CASSEPRANTGELFF. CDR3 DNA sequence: TGTGCCAGCAGTGAACCCAGGGCGAACACCGGGGAGCTGTTTTTT.

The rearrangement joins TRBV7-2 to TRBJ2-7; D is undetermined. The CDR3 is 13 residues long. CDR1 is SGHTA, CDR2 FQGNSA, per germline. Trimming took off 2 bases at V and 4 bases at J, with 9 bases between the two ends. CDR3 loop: CASSLYSSYEQYF. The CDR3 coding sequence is TGTGCCAGCAGCTTATATAGTTCGTACGAGCAGTACTTC.

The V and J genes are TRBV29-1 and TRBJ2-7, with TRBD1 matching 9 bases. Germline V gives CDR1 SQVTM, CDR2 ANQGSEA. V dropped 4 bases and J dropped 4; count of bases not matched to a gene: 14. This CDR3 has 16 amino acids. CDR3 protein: CSVVPWGQGNGYEQYF. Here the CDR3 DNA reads TGCAGCGTTGTCCCCTGGGGACAGGGTAATGGGTACGAGCAGTACTTC.

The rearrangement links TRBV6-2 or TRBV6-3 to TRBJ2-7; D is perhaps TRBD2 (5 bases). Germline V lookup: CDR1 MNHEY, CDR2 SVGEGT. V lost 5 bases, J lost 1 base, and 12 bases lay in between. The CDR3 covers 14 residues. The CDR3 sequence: CASSRGLLSYEQYF. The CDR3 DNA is TGTGCCAGCAGTCGGGGTCTCCTGTCCTACGAGCAGTACTTC.

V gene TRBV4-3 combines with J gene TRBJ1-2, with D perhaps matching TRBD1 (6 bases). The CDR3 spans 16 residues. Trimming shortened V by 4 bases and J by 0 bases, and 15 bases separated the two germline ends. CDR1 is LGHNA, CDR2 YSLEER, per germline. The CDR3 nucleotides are TGCGCCAGCAGCCCACAAGGGGGGGCCTCTAACTATGGCTACACCTTC. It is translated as CASSPQGGASNYGYTF.

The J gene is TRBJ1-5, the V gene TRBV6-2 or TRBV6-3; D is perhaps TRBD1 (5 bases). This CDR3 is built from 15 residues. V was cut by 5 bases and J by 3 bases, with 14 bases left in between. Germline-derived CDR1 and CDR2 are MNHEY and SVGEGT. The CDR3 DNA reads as TGTGCCAGCAGTCAACGACAGAACCCCAATCAGCCCCAGCATTTT. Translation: CASSQRQNPNQPQHF.

The CDR3 reads CASTTGRDTQYF. CDR3 DNA: TGTGCCAGCACTACAGGCCGAGATACGCAGTATTTT. The chain combines TRBV5-6 with TRBJ2-3, with D perhaps TRBD1 (5 bases). Trimming took off 6 bases at V and 5 bases at J, with 10 bases between the two ends. Looked up from germline, CDR1 is SGHDT and CDR2 is YYEEEE. The CDR3 totals 12 residues.

In DNA, the CDR3 is TGTGCCAGCAGCTTCACCGGGACAGGGGGCGATGGCTACACCTTC. This sequence encodes CASSFTGTGGDGYTF. The gene calls are TRBV7-2 and TRBJ1-2; 12 nucleotides line up with TRBD1. Trimming took 3 bases from V and 6 from J; bases not matched to a gene: 5. CDR3 size: 15 residues. The germline CDR1 and CDR2 sequences are SGHTA and FQGNSA.

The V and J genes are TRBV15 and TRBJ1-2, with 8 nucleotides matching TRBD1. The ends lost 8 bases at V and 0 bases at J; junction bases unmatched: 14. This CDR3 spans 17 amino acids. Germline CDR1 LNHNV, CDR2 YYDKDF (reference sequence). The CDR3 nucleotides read TGTGCCACCGCCCCAGGGGGCGCCTCATGGGCTAACTATGGCTACACCTTC. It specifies CATAPGGASWANYGYTF. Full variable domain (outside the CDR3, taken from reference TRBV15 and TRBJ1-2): DAMVIQNPRYQVTQFGKPVTLSCSQTLNHNVMYWYQQKSSQAPKLLFHYYDKDFNNEADTPDNFQSRRPNTSFCFLDIRSPGLGDTAMYLCATAPGGASWANYGYTFGSGTRLTVV.

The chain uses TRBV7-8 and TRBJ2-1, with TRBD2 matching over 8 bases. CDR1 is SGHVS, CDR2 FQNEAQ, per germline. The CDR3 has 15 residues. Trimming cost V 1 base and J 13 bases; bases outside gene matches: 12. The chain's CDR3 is CASSLDPGLEASQFF. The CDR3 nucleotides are TGTGCCAGCAGCTTAGACCCGGGACTAGAAGCGTCTCAGTTCTTC.

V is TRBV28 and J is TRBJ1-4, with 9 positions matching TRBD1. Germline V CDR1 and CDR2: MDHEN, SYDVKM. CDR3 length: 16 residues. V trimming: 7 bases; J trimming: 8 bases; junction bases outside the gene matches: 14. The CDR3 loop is CASNINTGGDREKLFF. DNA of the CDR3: TGTGCCAGCAATATTAATACAGGGGGCGATAGGGAAAAACTGTTTTTT.

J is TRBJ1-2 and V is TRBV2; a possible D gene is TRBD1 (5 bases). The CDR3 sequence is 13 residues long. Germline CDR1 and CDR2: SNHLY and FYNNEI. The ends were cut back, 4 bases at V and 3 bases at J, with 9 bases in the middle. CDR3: CASSAGRDYGYTF. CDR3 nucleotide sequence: TGTGCCAGCAGTGCGGGCAGGGACTATGGCTACACCTTC.

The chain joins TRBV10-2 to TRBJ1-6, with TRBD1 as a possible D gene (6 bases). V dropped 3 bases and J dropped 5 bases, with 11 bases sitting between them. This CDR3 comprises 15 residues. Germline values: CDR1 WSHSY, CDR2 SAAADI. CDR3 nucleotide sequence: TGCGCCAGCAGTGAAGGGCAGGGGAATAATTCACCCCTCCACTTT. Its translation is CASSEGQGNNSPLHF.

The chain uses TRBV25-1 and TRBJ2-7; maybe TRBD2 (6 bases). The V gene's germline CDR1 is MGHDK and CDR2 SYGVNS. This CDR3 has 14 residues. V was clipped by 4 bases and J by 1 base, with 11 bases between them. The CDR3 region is CASSVVRESYEQYV. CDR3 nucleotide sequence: TGTGCCAGCAGTGTGGTACGGGAGTCCTACGAGCAGTACGTC.

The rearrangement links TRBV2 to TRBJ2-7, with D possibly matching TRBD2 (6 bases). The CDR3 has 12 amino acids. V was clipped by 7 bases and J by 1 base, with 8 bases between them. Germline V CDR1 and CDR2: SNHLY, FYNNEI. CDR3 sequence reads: CASTGDSYEQYF. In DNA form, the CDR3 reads TGTGCCAGCACGGGGGATTCCTACGAGCAGTACTTC.

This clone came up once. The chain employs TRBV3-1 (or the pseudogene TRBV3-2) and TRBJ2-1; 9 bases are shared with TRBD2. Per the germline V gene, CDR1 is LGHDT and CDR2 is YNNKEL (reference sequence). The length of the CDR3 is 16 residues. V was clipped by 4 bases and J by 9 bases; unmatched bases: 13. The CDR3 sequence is CASSRWFGGRAGEQFF. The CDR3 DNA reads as TGTGCCAGCAGCCGCTGGTTTGGCGGGAGGGCCGGTGAGCAGTTCTTC.

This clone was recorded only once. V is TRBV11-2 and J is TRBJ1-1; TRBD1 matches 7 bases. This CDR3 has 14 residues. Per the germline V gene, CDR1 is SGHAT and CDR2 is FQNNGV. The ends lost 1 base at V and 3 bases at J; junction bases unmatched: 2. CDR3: CASSLAQGDTEAFF. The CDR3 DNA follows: TGTGCCAGCAGCTTAGCCCAGGGGGACACTGAAGCTTTCTTT.

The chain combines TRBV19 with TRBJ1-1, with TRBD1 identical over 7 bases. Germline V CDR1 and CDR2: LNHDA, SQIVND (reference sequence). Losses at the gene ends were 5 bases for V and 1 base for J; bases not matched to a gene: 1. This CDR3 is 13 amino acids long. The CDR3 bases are TGTGCCAGTAGTCAGGGGGGGAACACTGAAGCTTTCTTT. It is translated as CASSQGGNTEAFF.

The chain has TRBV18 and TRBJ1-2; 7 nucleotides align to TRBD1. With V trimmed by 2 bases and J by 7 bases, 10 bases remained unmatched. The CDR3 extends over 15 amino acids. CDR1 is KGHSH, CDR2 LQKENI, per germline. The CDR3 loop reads CASSPNRDSRRGYTF. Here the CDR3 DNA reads TGTGCCAGCTCACCAAACCGGGACAGCCGACGTGGCTACACCTTC.

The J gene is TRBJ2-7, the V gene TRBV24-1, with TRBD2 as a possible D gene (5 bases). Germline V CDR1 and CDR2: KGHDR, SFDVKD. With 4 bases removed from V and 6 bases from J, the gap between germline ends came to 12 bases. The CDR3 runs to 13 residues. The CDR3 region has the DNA TGTGCCACCAGTGAACGGGGTAGTGCCGAGCAGTACTTC. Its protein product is CATSERGSAEQYF.

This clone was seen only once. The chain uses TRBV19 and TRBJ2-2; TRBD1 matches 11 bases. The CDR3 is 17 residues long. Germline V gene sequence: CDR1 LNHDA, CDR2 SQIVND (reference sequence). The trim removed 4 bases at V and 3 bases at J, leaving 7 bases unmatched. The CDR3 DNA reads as TGTGCCAGTAGTAGACGGGGACAGGGGGTTTACACCGGGGAGCTGTTTTTT. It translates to CASSRRGQGVYTGELFF.

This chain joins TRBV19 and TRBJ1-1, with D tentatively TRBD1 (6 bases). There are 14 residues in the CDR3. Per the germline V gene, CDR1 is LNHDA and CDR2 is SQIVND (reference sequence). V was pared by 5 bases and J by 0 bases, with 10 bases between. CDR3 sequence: CASSQQGLNTEAFF. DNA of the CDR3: TGTGCCAGTAGTCAACAGGGCCTGAACACTGAAGCTTTCTTT.

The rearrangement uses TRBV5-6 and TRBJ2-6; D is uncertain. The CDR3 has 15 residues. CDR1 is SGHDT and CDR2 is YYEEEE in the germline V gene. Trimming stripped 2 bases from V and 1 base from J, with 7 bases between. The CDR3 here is CASSFYESGANVLTF. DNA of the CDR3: TGTGCCAGCAGCTTCTATGAGTCTGGGGCCAACGTCCTGACTTTC.

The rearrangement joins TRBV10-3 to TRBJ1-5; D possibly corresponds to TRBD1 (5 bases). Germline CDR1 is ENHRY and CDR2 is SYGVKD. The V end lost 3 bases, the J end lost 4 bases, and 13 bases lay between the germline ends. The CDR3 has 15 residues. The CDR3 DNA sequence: TGTGCCATCAGTGATCCTCAACGGGGGAATCAGCCCCAGCATTTT. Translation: CAISDPQRGNQPQHF.